The text below deals with one TCR beta chain. The data originate from a study of T cells after yellow fever vaccination. One entry per CDR3 protein results from TCRdb running MiXCR on the 5' RACE reads. This sample yields some 550,000 distinct CDR3 sequences, of which around 21% are seen a single time; roughly an eighth belongs to the top ten. The germline V gene encodes CDR1 LGHDT and CDR2 YNNKEL (reference sequence). CDR3 size: 12 residues. With 4 bases removed from V and 6 bases from J, the gap between germline ends came to 9 bases. The rearrangement links TRBV3-1 to TRBJ1-1; no clear D. Sequencing was performed on PBMCs, taken 15 days after the yellow fever booster vaccination. This TCR came from a man aged 25 to 40 who received the YFV17D yellow fever vaccine. CDR3 DNA sequence: TGTGCCAGCAGCCCGGCTAGATCTGAAGCTTTCTTT. Translation gives CASSPARSEAFF.